This TCR beta chain emerged from a study of a mutant IDH1 vaccine in newly diagnosed glioma. Study details: It was at week 35 that visit V12 occurred, and at week 47 that visit V13 did. Study-wide results and caveats: Seemingly, pseudoprogression had no relation to changes in the top peripheral T cell clonotypes.

Libraries were prepared by immunoSEQ multiplex PCR; TCRdb keeps only in-frame clonotypes and omits some of them. The sample records roughly 32,000 clones, just under 90% being singletons. With respect to this clone: What it binds is not known.

Time point indicated: week 47, end of study. The investigators gave 300 ug of mutant IDH1 20-mer peptide in each vaccine dose, together with topical imiquimod. Trimming pared 2 bases from V and 1 base from J, leaving 11 bases between. This CDR3 is 15 amino acids long. Germline CDR1 LGHNA, CDR2 YNFKEQ. The gene calls are TRBV4-2 and TRBJ1-1; D ambiguous. The receptor's source is a woman between 25 and 40 years old with glioma. Material: PBMCs, obtained from a glioma patient whose treatment included an IDH1 peptide vaccine. In nucleotides, the CDR3 is TGTGCCAGCAGCCAACCAGAGACCTCGAACACTGAAGCTTTCTTT. Its translation: CASSQPETSNTEAFF.